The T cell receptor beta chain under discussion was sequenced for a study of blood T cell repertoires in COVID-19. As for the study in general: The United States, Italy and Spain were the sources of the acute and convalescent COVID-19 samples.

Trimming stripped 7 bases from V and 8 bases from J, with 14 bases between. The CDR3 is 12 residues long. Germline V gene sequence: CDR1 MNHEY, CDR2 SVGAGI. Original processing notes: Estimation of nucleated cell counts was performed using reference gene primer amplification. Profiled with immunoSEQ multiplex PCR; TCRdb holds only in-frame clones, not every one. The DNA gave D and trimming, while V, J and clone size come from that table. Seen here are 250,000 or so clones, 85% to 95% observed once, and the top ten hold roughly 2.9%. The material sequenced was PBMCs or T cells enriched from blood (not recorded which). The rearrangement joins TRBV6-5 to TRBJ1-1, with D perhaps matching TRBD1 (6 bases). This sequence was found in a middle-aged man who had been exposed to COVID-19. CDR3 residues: CASNTPGQEAFF. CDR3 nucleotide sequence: TGTGCCAGCAACACTCCGGGACAAGAAGCTTTCTTT.